This T cell receptor (beta chain) was sequenced during a study of early T cells in non-severe SARS-CoV-2 infection. Turning to the study itself: Sequencing input comprised bulk RNA from unsorted whole blood; chain pairing was not available. The study, taken as a whole, reports: Comparison of clonotypes with VDJdb favored anti-spike CD8 responses while missing private and CD4 specificities.

Molecules of cDNA were individually given unique molecular identifiers that were attached to them. One entry per CDR3 protein, called by TCRdb with MiXCR from the 5' RACE reads. The sample carries approximately 45,000 distinct CDR3 sequences, 9.5% to 13% recorded once. This clonotype was detected only a few times. Its antigen is currently unknown. This clonotype was sampled from an adult who was a healthcare worker with PCR-confirmed SARS-CoV-2 infection or an uninfected control (not recorded which). The sequenced sample was whole blood.

In nucleotides, the CDR3 is TGTGCCAGCAGCTTAGGCGGGGGGCACTATGGCTACACCTTC. Translating it yields CASSLGGGHYGYTF. V usage is TRBV7-8 and J usage is TRBJ1-2; D perhaps matches TRBD1 (6 bases). Between the trimmed V and J ends, which lost 1 base and 3 bases, there was a span of 9 bases. The CDR3 runs to 14 residues. CDR1 SGHVS and CDR2 FQNEAQ come from the germline V gene.